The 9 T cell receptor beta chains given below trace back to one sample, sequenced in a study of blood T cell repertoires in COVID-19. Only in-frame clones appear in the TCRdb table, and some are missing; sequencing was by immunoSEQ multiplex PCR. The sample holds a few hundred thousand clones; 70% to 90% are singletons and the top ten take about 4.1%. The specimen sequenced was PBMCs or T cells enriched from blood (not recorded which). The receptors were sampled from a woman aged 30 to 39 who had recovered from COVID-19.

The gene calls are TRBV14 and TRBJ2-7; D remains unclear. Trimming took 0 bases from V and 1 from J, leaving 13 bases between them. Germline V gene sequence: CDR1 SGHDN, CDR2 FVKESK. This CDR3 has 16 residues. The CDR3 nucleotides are TGTGCCAGCAGCCAAGATCCCCCCCAGGCATCCTACGAGCAGTACTTC. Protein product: CASSQDPPQASYEQYF.

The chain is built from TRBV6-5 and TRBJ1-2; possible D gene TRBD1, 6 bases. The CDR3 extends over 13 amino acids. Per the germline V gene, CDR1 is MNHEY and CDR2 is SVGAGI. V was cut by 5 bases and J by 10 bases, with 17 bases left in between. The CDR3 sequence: CASSPLGSGDYTF. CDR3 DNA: TGTGCCAGCAGTCCTCTGGGTTCAGGGGACTACACCTTC.

CDR3 nucleotide sequence: TGTGCCAGCAGCTCCTTTGACAGCTCCTACAATGAGCAGTTCTTC. It specifies CASSSFDSSYNEQFF. The V call is TRBV7-9, the J call TRBJ2-1, with D maybe TRBD1 (5 bases). This CDR3 has 15 residues. Germline V gene sequence: CDR1 SEHNR, CDR2 FQNEAQ (reference sequence). Trimming stripped 4 bases from V and 0 bases from J, with 10 bases between.

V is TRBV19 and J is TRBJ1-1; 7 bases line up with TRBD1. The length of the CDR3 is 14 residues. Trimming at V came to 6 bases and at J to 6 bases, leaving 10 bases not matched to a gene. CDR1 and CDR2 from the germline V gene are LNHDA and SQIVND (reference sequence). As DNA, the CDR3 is TGTGCCAGTAGGGATCCGGACAGGAGGCCTGAAGCTTTCTTT. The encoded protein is CASRDPDRRPEAFF. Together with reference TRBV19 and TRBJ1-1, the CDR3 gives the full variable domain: DGGITQSPKYLFRKEGQNVTLSCEQNLNHDAMYWYRQDPGQGLRLIYYSQIVNDFQKGDIAEGYSVSREKKESFPLTVTSAQKNPTAFYLCASRDPDRRPEAFFGQGTRLTVV.

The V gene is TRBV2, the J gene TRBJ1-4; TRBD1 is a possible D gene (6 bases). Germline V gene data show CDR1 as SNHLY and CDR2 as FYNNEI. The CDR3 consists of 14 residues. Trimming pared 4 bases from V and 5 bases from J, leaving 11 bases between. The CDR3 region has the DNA TGTGCCAGCAGTGGTTTACAGGGAAATGAAAAACTGTTTTTT. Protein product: CASSGLQGNEKLFF.

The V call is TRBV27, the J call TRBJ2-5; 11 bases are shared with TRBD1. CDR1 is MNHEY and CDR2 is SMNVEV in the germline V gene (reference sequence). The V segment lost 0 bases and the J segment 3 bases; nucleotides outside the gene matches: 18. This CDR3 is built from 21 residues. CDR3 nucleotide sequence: TGTGCCAGCAGTTTATCCTGGACAGGGGGCCGGACGAGAAGGCTGGAAGAGACCCAGTACTTC. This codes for CASSLSWTGGRTRRLEETQYF.

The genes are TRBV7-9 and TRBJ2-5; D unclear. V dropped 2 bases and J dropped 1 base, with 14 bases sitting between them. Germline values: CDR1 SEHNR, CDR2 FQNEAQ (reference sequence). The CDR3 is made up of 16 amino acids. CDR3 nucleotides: TGTGCCAGCAGCTTACGCGAGGATAGCTTCCAAGAGACCCAGTACTTC. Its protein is CASSLREDSFQETQYF.

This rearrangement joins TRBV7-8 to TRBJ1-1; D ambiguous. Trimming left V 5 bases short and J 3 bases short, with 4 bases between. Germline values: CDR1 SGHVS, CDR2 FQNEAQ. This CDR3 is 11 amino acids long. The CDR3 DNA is TGTGCCAGCAGCCCCGACACTGAAGCTTTCTTT. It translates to CASSPDTEAFF.

Here the CDR3 DNA reads TGTGCCAGCAGCCAACGGACTAGCGGGGACCCCTACGAGCAGTACTTC. This gives the protein CASSQRTSGDPYEQYF. This chain links TRBV5-6 with TRBJ2-7; 12 bases agree with TRBD2. V lost 4 bases to trimming and J lost 2 bases; unmatched junction nucleotides: 7. CDR1 is SGHDT and CDR2 is YYEEEE in the germline V gene. This CDR3 region has 16 residues.